These 19 T cell receptor beta chains were all obtained from the same sample, sequenced in a study of T cells in Graves' hyperthyroidism and ophthalmopathy. TCR beta CDR3 region amplification was performed from RNA transcripts. HTBI primers were the set used in a first-round RT-PCR of the TCR CDR3. TCRdb itself ran the multiplex PCR reads through MiXCR, one entry per CDR3 protein. The table has about 300,000 distinct CDR3 sequences, roughly 17% seen once. The sample was blood. The origin of the receptors is a man aged 25 to 40 with Graves' hyperthyroidism.

This clonotype has a handful of counts. This chain joins TRBV5-6 and TRBJ2-5; either TRBD1 or TRBD2 may supply D (5 bases each). There are 13 residues in the CDR3. V was shortened by 2 bases and J by 5 bases, with 10 bases between the two germline ends. Germline V lookup: CDR1 SGHDT, CDR2 YYEEEE. For the CDR3, the DNA is TGTGCCAGCAGCTTCAAGTGGGGGGAGACCCAGTACTTC. Translated, it gives CASSFKWGETQYF.

In nucleotides, the CDR3 is TGTGCCAGCAGCGAGAGGGGGGGTTTTGGTGGGGCCAACGTCCTGACTTTC. This codes for CASSERGGFGGANVLTF. The V gene is TRBV6-1, the J gene TRBJ2-6; TRBD2 is a possible D gene (7 bases). This CDR3 region has 17 residues. CDR1 MNHNS and CDR2 SASEGT come from the germline V gene. V was trimmed by 6 bases and J by 3 bases, leaving 18 bases between them.

This clonotype occurred many times. The chain couples TRBV28 to TRBJ2-2, with 8 positions matching TRBD1. Looked up from germline, CDR1 is MDHEN and CDR2 is SYDVKM. The junction had 5 bases not matched to a gene; V was cut back by 1 base and J by 13 bases. The length of the CDR3 is 13 residues. CDR3 protein: CASSLLTGDGLFF. As DNA, the CDR3 is TGTGCCAGCAGTTTATTGACAGGGGATGGGCTGTTTTTT.

This clonotype was seen repeatedly, ten times or more. The chain couples TRBV2 to TRBJ2-1, with 7 bases fitting TRBD1. This CDR3 contains 14 residues. The V gene's germline CDR1 is SNHLY and CDR2 FYNNEI. V dropped 3 bases and J dropped 7; count of bases not matched to a gene: 6. The CDR3 reads CASSERGHNNEQFF. The CDR3 DNA reads as TGTGCCAGCAGTGAGAGGGGGCACAATAATGAGCAGTTCTTC.

Ten or more counts support this clonotype. This rearrangement joins TRBV7-2 to TRBJ2-7; 7 positions agree with TRBD2. V shed 5 bases, J shed 3 bases, and the junction held 10 bases outside the gene matches. The CDR3 runs to 15 residues. Per the germline V gene, CDR1 is SGHTA and CDR2 is FQGNSA. The CDR3 nucleotides read TGTGCCAGCAGCCCCTACAGCGGGACTGGCTACGAGCAGTACTTC. It encodes CASSPYSGTGYEQYF.

To note about this clonotype: This may stem from a read error, because a much larger clone lies one nucleotide away. V and J are TRBV29-1 and TRBJ1-1, with TRBD1 matching 8 bases. Germline V gene sequence: CDR1 SQVTM, CDR2 ANQGSEA. J lost 4 bases, V lost 8 bases, and 3 bases had no gene match. CDR3 size: 11 residues. CDR3 sequence reads: CSIGQGTEAFF. CDR3 DNA sequence: TGCAGCATAGGACAGGGCACTGAAGCTTTCTTT.

This clonotype has more than one count but fewer than ten. CDR3 nucleotide sequence: TGTGCCAGCAGCAAAGGGGCAGAAATCACCTACGAGCAGTACTTC. As protein: CASSKGAEITYEQYF. This rearrangement joins TRBV9 to TRBJ2-7, with a weak D call TRBD1 (5 bases). This CDR3 comprises 15 residues. V was clipped by 4 bases and J by 2 bases, with 16 bases between them. Germline V gene sequence: CDR1 SGDLS, CDR2 YYNGEE.

The gene calls are TRBV4-1 and TRBJ1-1; D not certain. CDR1 is MGHRA and CDR2 is YSYEKL in the germline V gene. This CDR3 is 15 amino acids long. The germline V and J ends were trimmed by 1 base and 6 bases, with 15 bases remaining between them. In DNA form, the CDR3 reads TGCGCCAGCAGCCAAGCTTATCGACGGCCGGCTGAAGCTTTCTTT. Its translation: CASSQAYRRPAEAFF.

Many counts were recorded for this clonotype. In DNA form, the CDR3 reads TGTGCCAGCAGCTTAGGTCGGGGAGTCGGTACAGATACGCAGTATTTT. Its translation: CASSLGRGVGTDTQYF. This rearrangement joins TRBV7-3 to TRBJ2-3; TRBD2 is a possible D gene (5 bases). The CDR3 has 16 amino acids. Per germline, CDR1 SGHTA and CDR2 FQGTGA. V was clipped by 2 bases and J by 3 bases, with 15 bases between them.

This clonotype was seen at least ten times. The V and J genes are TRBV11-3 and TRBJ2-5; unclear D gene. The CDR3 contains 16 residues. The V and J ends lost 5 bases and 0 bases respectively, with 16 bases between them. Germline V lookup: CDR1 SGHNT, CDR2 YENEEA. The CDR3, as DNA: TGTGCCAGCAGCAGCAGTCGGAGTGGGAACCAAGAGACCCAGTACTTC. Amino acids: CASSSSRSGNQETQYF.

In its sample, this clonotype was seen many times. This rearrangement joins TRBV24-1 to TRBJ2-5; TRBD2 might be the D (6 bases). The V end lost 5 bases, the J end lost 5 bases, and 11 bases lay between the germline ends. The CDR3 has 13 residues. Germline lookup yields CDR1 KGHDR and CDR2 SFDVKD. For the CDR3, the DNA is TGTGCCACCAGTGCGGAGGGCGTGGAGACCCAGTACTTC. Translation: CATSAEGVETQYF.

The chain links TRBV4-1 to TRBJ1-2, with D possibly being TRBD1 (5 bases). From germline, CDR1 is MGHRA and CDR2 YSYEKL. This CDR3 region has 15 residues. V dropped 4 bases and J dropped 4 bases, with 16 bases sitting between them. The CDR3 DNA follows: TGCGCCAGCAGCCGCGGGACCCAGGAATTCTATGGCTACACCTTC. It is translated as CASSRGTQEFYGYTF.

V is TRBV3-1 and J is TRBJ2-7; D is unclear. The V gene's germline CDR1 is LGHDT and CDR2 YNNKEL (reference sequence). CDR3 length: 15 amino acids. Between the trimmed V and J ends, which lost 0 bases and 2 bases, there was a span of 11 bases. CDR3 sequence reads: CASSQDDDIPYEQYF. The CDR3 DNA reads as TGTGCCAGCAGCCAAGATGACGACATCCCCTACGAGCAGTACTTC.

The CDR3 region is CASSPGGPTIHGYTF. In nucleotides, the CDR3 is TGTGCCAGCTCACCAGGTGGACCGACCATCCATGGCTACACCTTC. This sequence joins TRBV18 and TRBJ1-2; unclear D gene. The CDR3 extends over 15 amino acids. The V gene's germline CDR1 is KGHSH and CDR2 LQKENI. The V end was cut by 2 bases, the J end by 6 bases, with 16 bases between.

Only a few counts were recorded for this clonotype. The chain recombines TRBV18 with TRBJ2-5; possible D gene TRBD1, 6 bases. Germline V gives CDR1 KGHSH, CDR2 LQKENI. Trimming pared 5 bases from V and 2 bases from J, leaving 18 bases between. This CDR3 is built from 16 residues. CDR3 sequence: CASSGSRDIRQETQYF. The DNA for the CDR3 is TGTGCCAGCTCAGGGTCCCGGGACATTCGACAAGAGACCCAGTACTTC.

The chain employs TRBV6-2 or TRBV6-3 and TRBJ2-1, with 13 positions matching TRBD2. Per germline, CDR1 MNHEY and CDR2 SVGEGT. This CDR3 has 17 amino acids. V lost 4 bases to trimming and J lost 8 bases; unmatched junction nucleotides: 11. Written as DNA, the CDR3 is TGTGCCAGCAGTTTTGGACTAGCGGGAGAACTATTCGATGAGCAGTTCTTC. Its translation is CASSFGLAGELFDEQFF.

Ten or more counts support this clonotype. The chain combines TRBV24-1 with TRBJ2-2, with D perhaps matching TRBD1 (5 bases). The CDR3 loop spans 15 amino acids. CDR1 KGHDR and CDR2 SFDVKD come from the germline V gene. V was cut by 3 bases and J by 7 bases, with 14 bases left in between. The CDR3 nucleotides are TGTGCCACCAGTGATAGGGCAGGGCTTATCGGGGAGCTGTTTTTT. This translates into CATSDRAGLIGELFF.

This clonotype was found a few times. The J gene is TRBJ2-2, the V gene TRBV27; 8 bases match TRBD2. The CDR3 has 14 amino acids. Germline V CDR1 and CDR2: MNHEY, SMNVEV (reference sequence). J was trimmed by 4 bases and V by 8 bases; bases with no gene match: 6. The CDR3 protein is CASSLAGLTGELFF. The CDR3 nucleotides read TGTGCCAGCTCCTTAGCGGGACTCACCGGGGAGCTGTTTTTT.

This clonotype showed up just a few times. J is TRBJ2-3 and V is TRBV20-1; D gene unclear. Trimming removed 6 bases at V and 9 bases at J, with 7 bases between. The V gene's germline CDR1 is DFQATT and CDR2 SNEGSKA (reference sequence). The CDR3 is 9 residues long. The CDR3 loop is CSANYTQYF. As DNA, the CDR3 is TGCAGTGCCAATTACACGCAGTATTTT.